The text below deals with one T cell receptor (beta chain). The entry originates in a study of patients and donors after allogeneic stem cell transplantation. Trimming removed 6 bases from V and 7 bases from J; junction bases left unmatched: 9. The CDR3 runs to 15 residues. TCRdb processed the RT-PCR reads anew with MiXCR; each CDR3 protein has one entry. Of over 400,000 distinct CDR3 sequences in the sample, 16% were seen once. The sequence derives from a human donor who was either an allogeneic HSCT recipient or a stem cell or donor lymphocyte infusion donor (not recorded which). It is not recorded whose cells these are; they may come from a transplant donor. This chain uses TRBV12-3 or TRBV12-4 with TRBJ2-7; 13 positions match TRBD2. Sequencing input: blood, either unsorted or a sorted T cell fraction (not recorded which). In DNA form, the CDR3 reads TGTGCCAGCAGCACCCGACTAGCGGGGGGCCATGAGCAGTACTTC. Encoded protein: CASSTRLAGGHEQYF.